This T cell receptor beta chain originates from a study of cytomegalovirus exposure and HLA in healthy donors. CDR1 and CDR2 (germline): PRHDT, FYEKMQ (reference sequence). Trimming shortened V by 4 bases and J by 6 bases, and 21 bases separated the two germline ends. The CDR3 runs 16 residues. Remarks on this clone: As yet, its antigen is unknown.

Whole-study findings and limits: High sensitivity and specificity were reportedly achieved when the classifier diagnosed cytomegalovirus status. A later analysis appeared to link common viral pathogens to several of the most significant clusters.

The PCR used 60 Vbeta and 13 Jbeta primers. Measured with immunoSEQ multiplex PCR; TCRdb has only the in-frame clones, and not every one. The repertoire holds 90,000 to 150,000 clones, with 77% as singletons. This sequence was found in a human donor in good health. The sequenced material came from PBMCs. The V gene is TRBV13, the J gene TRBJ2-5, with a possible D match to TRBD2 (6 bases). The CDR3 region is CASSSAGRGGGKTQYF. The DNA of the CDR3 is TGTGCCAGCAGCTCCGCGGGGCGGGGTGGGGGGAAGACCCAGTACTTC.